The 2 T cell receptor beta chains in this list originate from one sample, sequenced in a study of CD8+ T cells in alopecia areata. The treatment here: oral pan-JAK inhibitor, 5-10 mg twice daily. RNA extraction and reverse transcription yielded cDNA as sequencing template. The protocol was immunoSEQ multiplex PCR, while the TCRdb copy is restricted to in-frame clones and leaves out a portion. The sample records approximately 280,000 clones, 55% to 70% being singletons. Specimen: CD4+ T cells sorted from blood, collected at week 24, from a patient treated with tofacitinib. The receptors come from a human donor with alopecia areata.

V usage is TRBV29-1 and J usage is TRBJ1-1, with unresolved D. The CDR3 length is 14 residues. Trimming pared 7 bases from V and 0 bases from J, leaving 15 bases between. Germline CDR1 is SQVTM and CDR2 is ANQGSEA. The CDR3 loop reads CSAPRLTLNTEAFF. CDR3 in DNA: TGCAGCGCGCCACGGCTGACGTTGAACACTGAAGCTTTCTTT. The full variable domain, with the rest looked up from reference TRBV29-1 and TRBJ1-1, is SAVISQKPSRDICQRGTSLTIQCQVDSQVTMMFWYRQQPGQSLTLIATANQGSEATYESGFVIDKFPISRPNLTFSTLTVSNMSPEDSSIYLCSAPRLTLNTEAFFGQGTRLTVV.

This clone was found a few times. The chain employs TRBV5-1 and TRBJ2-1; D remains ambiguous. The length of the CDR3 is 13 residues. Trimming took off 5 bases at V and 10 bases at J, with 16 bases between the two ends. The germline CDR1 and CDR2 sequences are SGHRS and YFSETQ. The CDR3 coding sequence is TGCGCCAGCAGGGTCCCAGGCAGGCAAGAGCAGTTCTTC. This encodes CASRVPGRQEQFF.